One sample yielded the 13 T cell receptor beta chains listed below, sequenced in a study of cytomegalovirus exposure and HLA in healthy donors. Both 60 Vbeta primers and 13 Jbeta primers went into the PCR. Here immunoSEQ multiplex PCR was the method, and the copy in TCRdb shows in-frame clones only, minus some. The sample lists tens of thousands of clones, around 76% occurring once. The sequenced material came from PBMCs. These TCRs come from a man between 18 and 35 years old in good health and CMV-seropositive.

A few counts support this clone. The chain employs TRBV11-2 and TRBJ2-7, with 8 bases matching TRBD2. Germline CDR1 and CDR2: SGHAT and FQNNGV. Trimming removed 2 bases from V and 6 bases from J; junction bases left unmatched: 15. The CDR3 sequence is 17 residues long. The chain's CDR3 is CASSLTFTGTRISEQYF. CDR3 in DNA: TGTGCCAGCAGCTTAACCTTCACCGGGACTAGGATCTCCGAGCAGTACTTC.

The chain carries TRBV5-4 and TRBJ1-1; tentative D call: TRBD1 (6 bases). The V end lost 7 bases, the J end lost 1 base, and 11 bases lay between the germline ends. The CDR3 runs 13 residues. Germline CDR1 is SGHNT and CDR2 is YYREEE (reference sequence). CDR3 protein: CASGRGENTEAFF. The CDR3 region has the DNA TGTGCCAGCGGCAGGGGAGAGAACACTGAAGCTTTCTTT.

This chain links TRBV5-1 with TRBJ1-4, with D maybe TRBD1 (5 bases). The CDR3 has 13 residues. CDR1 and CDR2 (germline): SGHRS, YFSETQ. Trimming stripped 3 bases from V and 11 bases from J, with 14 bases between. This CDR3 reads CASSSDGRGKLFF. DNA for the CDR3: TGCGCCAGCAGCTCGGACGGCCGGGGGAAACTGTTTTTT.

This chain links TRBV27 with TRBJ2-1; 7 bases agree with TRBD1. This CDR3 is 13 amino acids long. Unmatched junction bases numbered 6, after V lost 4 bases and J lost 9 bases. Germline V CDR1 and CDR2: MNHEY, SMNVEV (reference sequence). The CDR3 is CASSWSGGSEQFF. The CDR3 DNA follows: TGTGCCAGCAGTTGGTCAGGGGGAAGTGAGCAGTTCTTC.

V is TRBV27 and J is TRBJ2-1; D gene ambiguous. The CDR3 has 10 amino acids. The V end lost 7 bases, the J end lost 8 bases, and 6 bases lay between the germline ends. CDR1 is MNHEY and CDR2 is SMNVEV in the germline V gene (reference sequence). CDR3 coding DNA: TGTGCCAGCATCCCGTATGAGCAGTTCTTC. This gives the protein CASIPYEQFF.

The gene calls are TRBV25-1 and TRBJ2-7; D not certain. V lost 8 bases and J lost 4, with 15 bases in between. CDR1 and CDR2 from the germline V gene are MGHDK and SYGVNS. The CDR3 consists of 13 residues. Written as DNA, the CDR3 is TGTGCCAGCTTTAGAGAGCTTACTTACGAGCAGTACTTC. Residues: CASFRELTYEQYF.

The rearrangement links TRBV16 to TRBJ1-1, with TRBD1 matching 8 bases. V dropped 6 bases and J dropped 7; count of bases not matched to a gene: 10. The CDR3 runs 14 residues. Germline CDR1 is KGHSY and CDR2 is FQNENV. This chain's CDR3 is CASSRDRFGYEAFF. The CDR3 DNA follows: TGTGCCAGCAGTCGGGACAGGTTTGGCTATGAAGCTTTCTTT.

The chain uses TRBV7-6 and TRBJ1-1; TRBD1 might be the D (5 bases). The CDR3 sequence is 13 residues long. Deletions cut 3 bases from V and 7 bases from J, with 12 bases between. Per germline, CDR1 SGHVS and CDR2 FNYEAQ. The CDR3 here is CASSLGEGYEAFF. CDR3 nucleotide sequence: TGTGCCAGCAGCTTGGGGGAGGGGTATGAAGCTTTCTTT. The complete variable domain, with remaining parts taken from reference TRBV7-6 and TRBJ1-1, reads GAGVSQSPRYKVTKRGQDVALRCDPISGHVSLYWYRQALGQGPEFLTYFNYEAQQDKSGLPNDRFSAERPEGSISTLTIQRTEQRDSAMYRCASSLGEGYEAFFGQGTRLTVV.

Worth noting for this clone: The germline gene is not matched at one end of the junction; a read error may be the cause. The chain uses TRBV7-7 and TRBJ2-7; D possibly corresponds to TRBD2 (6 bases). Germline V gene sequence: CDR1 SSHAT, CDR2 FNYEAQ (reference sequence). This CDR3 is 13 amino acids long. The CDR3, as DNA: TGTGCTAGCAGCTTCTCTAGCGTTTCCGAGCAGTACTTC. It encodes CASSFSSVSEQYF.

The CDR3: CASRPLYRDSGANVLTF. DNA of the CDR3: TGTGCCAGCAGGCCCTTGTATCGGGACTCTGGGGCCAACGTCCTGACTTTC. The chain joins TRBV25-1 to TRBJ2-6; D possibly corresponds to TRBD2 (5 bases). Germline-derived CDR1 and CDR2 are MGHDK and SYGVNS. V lost 6 bases and J 0 bases, leaving 15 bases between the germline ends. This CDR3 is built from 17 residues.

The genes are TRBV7-8 and TRBJ2-7; tentatively, D is TRBD2 (6 bases). This CDR3 spans 15 amino acids. Germline lookup yields CDR1 SGHVS and CDR2 FQNEAQ. Trimming removed 4 bases from V and 0 bases from J, with 13 bases in between. This chain's CDR3 is CASSSLAAFSYEQYF. CDR3 DNA sequence: TGTGCCAGCAGCTCGTTAGCGGCTTTCTCCTACGAGCAGTACTTC.

This clone was found a few times. The chain joins TRBV28 to TRBJ1-1; 8 bases align to TRBD1. Germline V CDR1 and CDR2: MDHEN, SYDVKM. Trimming removed 6 bases from V and 10 bases from J; junction bases left unmatched: 19. This CDR3 has 16 amino acids. The CDR3: CASRRHAGAGGGRAFF. CDR3 sequence (DNA): TGTGCCAGCAGGAGACACGCGGGAGCAGGGGGCGGCAGAGCTTTCTTT.

V and J are TRBV5-1 and TRBJ2-1, with D unresolved. CDR3 length: 16 amino acids. Germline values: CDR1 SGHRS, CDR2 YFSETQ. Between the trimmed V and J ends, which lost 4 bases and 4 bases, there was a span of 18 bases. CDR3 nucleotides: TGCGCCAGCAGCCCCGGCCTCGACACATCTTACAATGAGCAGTTCTTC. Its protein product is CASSPGLDTSYNEQFF.